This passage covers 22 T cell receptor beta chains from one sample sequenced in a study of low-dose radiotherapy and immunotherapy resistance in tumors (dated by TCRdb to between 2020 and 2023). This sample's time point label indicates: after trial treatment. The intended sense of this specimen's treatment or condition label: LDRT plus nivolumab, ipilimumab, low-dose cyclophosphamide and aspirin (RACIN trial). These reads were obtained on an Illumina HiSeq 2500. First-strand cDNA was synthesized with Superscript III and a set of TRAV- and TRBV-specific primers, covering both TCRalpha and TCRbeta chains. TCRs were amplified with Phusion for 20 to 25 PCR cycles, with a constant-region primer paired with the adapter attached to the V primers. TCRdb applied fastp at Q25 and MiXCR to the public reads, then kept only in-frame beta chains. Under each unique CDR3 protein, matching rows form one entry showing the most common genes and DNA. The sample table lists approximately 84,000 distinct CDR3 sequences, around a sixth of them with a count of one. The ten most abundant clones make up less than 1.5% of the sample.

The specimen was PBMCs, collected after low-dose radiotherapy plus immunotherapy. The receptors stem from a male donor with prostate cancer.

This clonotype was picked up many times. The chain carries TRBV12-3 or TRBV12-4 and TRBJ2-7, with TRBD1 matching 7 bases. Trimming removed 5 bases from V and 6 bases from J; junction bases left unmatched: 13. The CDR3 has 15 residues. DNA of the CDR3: TGTGCCAGCAGTCCCCAAAGTCCGGGACAGTCCGAGCAGTACTTC. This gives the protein CASSPQSPGQSEQYF.

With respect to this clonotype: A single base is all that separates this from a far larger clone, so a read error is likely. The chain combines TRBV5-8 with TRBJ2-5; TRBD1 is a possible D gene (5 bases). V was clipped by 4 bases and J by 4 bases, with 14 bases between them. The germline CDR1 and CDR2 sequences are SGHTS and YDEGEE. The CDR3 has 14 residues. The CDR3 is CASSRGREGETQYF. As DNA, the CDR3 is TGTGCCAGCAGCCGCGGCAGGGAAGGAGAGACCCAGTACTTC.

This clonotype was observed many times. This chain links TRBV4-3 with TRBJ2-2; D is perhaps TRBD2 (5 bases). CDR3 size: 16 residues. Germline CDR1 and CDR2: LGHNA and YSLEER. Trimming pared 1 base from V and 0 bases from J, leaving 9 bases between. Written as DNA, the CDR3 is TGCGCCAGCAGCCAAGTGGTCGGGACGAACACCGGGGAGCTGTTTTTT. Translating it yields CASSQVVGTNTGELFF.

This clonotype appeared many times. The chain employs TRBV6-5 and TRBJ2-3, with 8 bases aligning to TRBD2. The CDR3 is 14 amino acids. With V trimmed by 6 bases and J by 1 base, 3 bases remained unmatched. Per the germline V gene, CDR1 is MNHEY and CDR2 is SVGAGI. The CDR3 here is CASRDSGGTDTQYF. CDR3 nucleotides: TGTGCCAGCAGAGATAGCGGGGGCACAGATACGCAGTATTTT.

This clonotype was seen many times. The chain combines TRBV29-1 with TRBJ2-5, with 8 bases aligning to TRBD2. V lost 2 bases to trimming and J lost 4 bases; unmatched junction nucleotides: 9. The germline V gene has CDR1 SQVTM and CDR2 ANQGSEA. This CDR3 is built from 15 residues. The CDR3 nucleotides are TGCAGCGTTGAACGGAAGCGGGAGACTCTAGAGACCCAGTACTTC. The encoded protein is CSVERKRETLETQYF.

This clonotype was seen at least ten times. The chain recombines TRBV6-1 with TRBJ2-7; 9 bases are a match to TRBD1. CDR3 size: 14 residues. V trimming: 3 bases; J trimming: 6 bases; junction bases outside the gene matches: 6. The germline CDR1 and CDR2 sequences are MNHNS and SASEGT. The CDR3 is CASSDPGQGAEQYF. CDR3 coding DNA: TGTGCCAGCAGTGACCCGGGACAGGGAGCCGAGCAGTACTTC.

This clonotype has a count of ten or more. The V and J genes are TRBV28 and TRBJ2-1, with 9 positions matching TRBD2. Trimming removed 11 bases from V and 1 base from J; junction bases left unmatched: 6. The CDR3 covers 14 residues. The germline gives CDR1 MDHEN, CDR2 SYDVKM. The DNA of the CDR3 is TGTGCCGGTGGTAGCGGGAGTTCCTACAATGAGCAGTTCTTC. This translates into CAGGSGSSYNEQFF.

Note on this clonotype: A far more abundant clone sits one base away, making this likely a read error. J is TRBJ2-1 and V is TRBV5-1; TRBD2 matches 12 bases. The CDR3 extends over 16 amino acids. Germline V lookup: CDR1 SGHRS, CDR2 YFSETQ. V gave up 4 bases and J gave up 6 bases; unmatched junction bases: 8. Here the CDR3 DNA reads TGCGCCAGCAGCCCGGCGACTAGCGGGAGTCTCAATGAGCAGTTCTTC. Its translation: CASSPATSGSLNEQFF. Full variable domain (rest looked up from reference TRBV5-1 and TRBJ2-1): KAGVTQTPRYLIKTRGQQVTLSCSPISGHRSVSWYQQTPGQGLQFLFEYFSETQRNKGNFPGRFSGRQFSNSRSEMNVSTLELGDSALYLCASSPATSGSLNEQFFGPGTRLTVL.

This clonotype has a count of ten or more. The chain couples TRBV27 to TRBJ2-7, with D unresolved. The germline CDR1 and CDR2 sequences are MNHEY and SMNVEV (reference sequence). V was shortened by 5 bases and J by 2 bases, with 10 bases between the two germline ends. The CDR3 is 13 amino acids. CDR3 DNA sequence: TGTGCCAGCAGTCGGATCGAACCCTACGAGCAGTACTTC. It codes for CASSRIEPYEQYF.

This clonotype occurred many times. CDR3 protein: CASSYSNSGGRETQYF. The DNA for the CDR3 is TGTGCCAGCAGTTACTCGAATTCGGGGGGAAGAGAGACCCAGTACTTC. The chain is built from TRBV6-5 and TRBJ2-5; 7 bases map to TRBD2. CDR3 length equals 16 residues. V lost 0 bases to trimming and J lost 4 bases; unmatched junction nucleotides: 8. Germline V gives CDR1 MNHEY, CDR2 SVGAGI.

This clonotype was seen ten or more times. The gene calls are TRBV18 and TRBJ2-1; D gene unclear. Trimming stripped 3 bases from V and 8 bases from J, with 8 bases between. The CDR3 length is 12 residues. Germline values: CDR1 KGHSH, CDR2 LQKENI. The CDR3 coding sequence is TGTGCCAGCTCACCCCTAAGCGATGAGCAGTTCTTC. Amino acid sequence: CASSPLSDEQFF.

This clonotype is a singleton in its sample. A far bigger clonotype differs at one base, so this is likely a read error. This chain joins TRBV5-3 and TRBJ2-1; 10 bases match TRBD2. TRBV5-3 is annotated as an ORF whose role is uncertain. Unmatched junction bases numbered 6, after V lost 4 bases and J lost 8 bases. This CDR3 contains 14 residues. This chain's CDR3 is CARSGTLAGDEQFF. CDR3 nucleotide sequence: TGTGCCAGAAGCGGGACCCTAGCGGGAGATGAGCAGTTCTTC.

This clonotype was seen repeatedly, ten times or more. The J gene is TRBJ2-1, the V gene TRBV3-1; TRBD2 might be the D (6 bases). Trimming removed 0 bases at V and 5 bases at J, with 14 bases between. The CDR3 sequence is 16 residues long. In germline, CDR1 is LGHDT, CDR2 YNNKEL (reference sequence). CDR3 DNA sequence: TGTGCCAGCAGCCAAGATCCGACGGGAGCGAACAATGAGCAGTTCTTC. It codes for CASSQDPTGANNEQFF.

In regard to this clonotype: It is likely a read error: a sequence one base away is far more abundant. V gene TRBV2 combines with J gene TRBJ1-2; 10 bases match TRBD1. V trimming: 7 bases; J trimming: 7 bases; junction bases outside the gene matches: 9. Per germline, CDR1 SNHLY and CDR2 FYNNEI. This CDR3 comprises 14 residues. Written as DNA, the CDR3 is TGTGCCAGCAATGATGGACAGGGGGTCGGTGGCTACACCTTC. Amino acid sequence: CASNDGQGVGGYTF.

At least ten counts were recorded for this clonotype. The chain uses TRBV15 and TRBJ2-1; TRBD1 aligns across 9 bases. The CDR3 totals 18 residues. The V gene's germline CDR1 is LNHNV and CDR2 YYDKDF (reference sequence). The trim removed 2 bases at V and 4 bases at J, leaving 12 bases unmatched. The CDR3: CATSRTVNRDRDYNEQFF. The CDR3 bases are TGTGCCACCAGCAGAACCGTAAACCGGGACAGGGATTACAATGAGCAGTTCTTC.

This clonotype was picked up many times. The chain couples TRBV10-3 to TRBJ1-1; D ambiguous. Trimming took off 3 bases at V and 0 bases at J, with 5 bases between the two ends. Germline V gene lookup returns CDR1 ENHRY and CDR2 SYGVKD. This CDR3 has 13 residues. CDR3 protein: CAISEVVNTEAFF. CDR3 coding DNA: TGTGCCATCAGTGAAGTGGTGAACACTGAAGCTTTCTTT.

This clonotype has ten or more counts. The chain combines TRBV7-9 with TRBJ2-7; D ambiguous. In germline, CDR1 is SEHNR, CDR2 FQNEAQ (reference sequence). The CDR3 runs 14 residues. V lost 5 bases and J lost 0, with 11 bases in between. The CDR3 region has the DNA TGTGCCAGCAGCACACTCAGAAACTCCTACGAGCAGTACTTC. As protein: CASSTLRNSYEQYF.

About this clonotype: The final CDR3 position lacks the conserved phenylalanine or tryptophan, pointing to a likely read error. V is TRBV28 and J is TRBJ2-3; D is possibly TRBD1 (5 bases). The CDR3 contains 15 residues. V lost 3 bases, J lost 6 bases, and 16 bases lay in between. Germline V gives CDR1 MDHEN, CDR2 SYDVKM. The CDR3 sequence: CASSFQMGLSDTQYS. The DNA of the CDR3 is TGTGCCAGCAGTTTCCAAATGGGGCTAAGTGATACGCAGTATTCT.

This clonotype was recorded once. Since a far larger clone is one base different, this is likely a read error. CDR3 nucleotides: TGCGCCAGCAGCGAGGGACTAGCTGGCGATGAGCAGTACTTC. This codes for CASSEGLAGDEQYF. The J gene is TRBJ2-7, the V gene TRBV5-1, with 9 bases aligning to TRBD2. Germline values: CDR1 SGHRS, CDR2 YFSETQ. Losses at the gene ends were 4 bases for V and 7 bases for J; bases not matched to a gene: 9. The CDR3 loop spans 14 amino acids. The entire variable domain, with the rest obtained from reference TRBV5-1 and TRBJ2-7, is as follows: KAGVTQTPRYLIKTRGQQVTLSCSPISGHRSVSWYQQTPGQGLQFLFEYFSETQRNKGNFPGRFSGRQFSNSRSEMNVSTLELGDSALYLCASSEGLAGDEQYFGPGTRLTVT.

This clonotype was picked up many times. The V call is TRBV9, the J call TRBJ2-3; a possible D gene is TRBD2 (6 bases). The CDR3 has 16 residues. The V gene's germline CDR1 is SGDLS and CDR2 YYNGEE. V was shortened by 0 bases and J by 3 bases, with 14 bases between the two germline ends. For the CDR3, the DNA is TGTGCCAGCAGCGTAGGGCGGGGAGGAAGGACAGATACGCAGTATTTT. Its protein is CASSVGRGGRTDTQYF.

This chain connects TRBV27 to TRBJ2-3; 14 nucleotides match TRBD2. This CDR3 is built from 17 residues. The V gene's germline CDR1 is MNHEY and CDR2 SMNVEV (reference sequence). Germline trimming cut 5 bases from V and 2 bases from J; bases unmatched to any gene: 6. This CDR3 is CASSQGLAGGPTDTQYF. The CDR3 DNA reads TGTGCCAGCAGTCAAGGACTAGCGGGAGGCCCCACAGATACGCAGTATTTT.

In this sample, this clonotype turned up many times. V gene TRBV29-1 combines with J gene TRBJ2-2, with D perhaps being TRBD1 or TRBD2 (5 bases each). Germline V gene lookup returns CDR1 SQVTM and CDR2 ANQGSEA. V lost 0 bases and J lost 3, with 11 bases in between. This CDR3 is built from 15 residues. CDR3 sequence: CSVEDQGEHTGELFF. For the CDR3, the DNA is TGCAGCGTTGAAGATCAGGGAGAGCACACCGGGGAGCTGTTTTTT.